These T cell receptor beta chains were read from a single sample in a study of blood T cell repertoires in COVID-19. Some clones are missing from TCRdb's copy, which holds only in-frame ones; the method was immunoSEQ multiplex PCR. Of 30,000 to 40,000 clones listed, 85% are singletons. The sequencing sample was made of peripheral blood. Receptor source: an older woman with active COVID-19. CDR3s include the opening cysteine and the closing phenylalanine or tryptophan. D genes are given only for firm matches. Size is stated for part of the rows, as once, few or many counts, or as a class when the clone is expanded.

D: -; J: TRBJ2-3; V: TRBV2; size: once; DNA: TGTGCCAGCGCGTACACAGATACGCAGTATTTT; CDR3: CASAYTDTQYF
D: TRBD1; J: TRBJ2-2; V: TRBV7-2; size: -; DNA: TGTGCCAGCAGCCCTAAGACAGGGGGTCTCTTAAGGGCCGGGGAGCTGTTTTTT; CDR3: CASSPKTGGLLRAGELFF
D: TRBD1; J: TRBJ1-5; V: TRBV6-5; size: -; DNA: TGTGCCAGCAGTTCACAGGGGCTTAATCAGCCCCAGCATTTT; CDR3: CASSSQGLNQPQHF
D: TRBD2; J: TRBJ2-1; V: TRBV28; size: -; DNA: TGTGCCAGCAGGGAAGCGGGGCGTACGGGGAGCTACAATGAGCAGTTCTTC; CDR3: CASREAGRTGSYNEQFF
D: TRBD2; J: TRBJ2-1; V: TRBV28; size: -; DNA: TGTGCCAGCAGTTCCCCCCGGACTAGCGTGGATGAGCAGTTCTTC; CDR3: CASSSPRTSVDEQFF
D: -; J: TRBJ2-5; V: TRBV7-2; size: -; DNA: TGTGCCAGCAGCTTAGGGACTACGAAGACCCAGTACTTC; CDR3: CASSLGTTKTQYF
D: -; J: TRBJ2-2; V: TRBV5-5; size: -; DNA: TGTGCCAGCAGCTTGGGGGCGGGGCGATCCGCCGGGGAGCTGTTTTTT; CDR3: CASSLGAGRSAGELFF
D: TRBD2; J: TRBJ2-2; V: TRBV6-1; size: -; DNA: TGTGCCAGCAGTGAACGGGGAGCGGGGGGTACCGGGGAGCTGTTTTTT; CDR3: CASSERGAGGTGELFF
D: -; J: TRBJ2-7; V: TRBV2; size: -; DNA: TGTGCCAGCAGTGAACATGCGGTATCCTACGAGCAGTACTTC; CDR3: CASSEHAVSYEQYF
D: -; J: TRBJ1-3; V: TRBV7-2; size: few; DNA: TGTGCCAGCAGCTTAACTTTCCAGGCAGTATACTCTGGAAACACCATATATTTT; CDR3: CASSLTFQAVYSGNTIYF
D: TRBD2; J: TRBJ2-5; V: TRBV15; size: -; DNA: TGTGCCACCAGCAAAGGCACTAGCGGGAGGACGGGGGAGACCCAGTACTTC; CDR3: CATSKGTSGRTGETQYF
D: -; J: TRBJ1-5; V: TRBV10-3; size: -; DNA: TGTGCCATCAGTGCAGACTATAGCAATCAGCCCCAGCATTTT; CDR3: CAISADYSNQPQHF
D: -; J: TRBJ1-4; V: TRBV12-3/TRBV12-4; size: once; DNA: TGTGCCAGCAGTCCCGGGTGGGCAGGGTTGTTTTTT; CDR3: CASSPGWAGLFF
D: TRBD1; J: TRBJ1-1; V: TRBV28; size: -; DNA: TGTGCCAGCAGTTTTCCGACAGGGGGTAAGACTGAAGCTTTCTTT; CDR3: CASSFPTGGKTEAFF
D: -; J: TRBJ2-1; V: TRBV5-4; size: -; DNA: TGTGCCAGCAGCAAAAACAGACAGGGTAGCGGGGATGAGCAGTTCTTC; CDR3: CASSKNRQGSGDEQFF
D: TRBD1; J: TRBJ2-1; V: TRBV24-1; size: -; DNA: TGTGCCACCAGTGATTTCGGGCAGGGGGCAGGTAATGAGCAGTTCTTC; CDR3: CATSDFGQGAGNEQFF
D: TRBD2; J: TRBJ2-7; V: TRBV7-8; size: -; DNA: TGTGCCAGCAGCGACGGACTAGCGGACTCCTACGAGCAGTACTTC; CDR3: CASSDGLADSYEQYF
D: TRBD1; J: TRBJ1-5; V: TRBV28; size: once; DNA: TGTGCCAGCACTACAGGGGGGACCGGCAATCAGCCCCAGCATTTT; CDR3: CASTTGGTGNQPQHF
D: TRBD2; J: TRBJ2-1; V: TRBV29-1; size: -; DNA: TGCAGCGTTGACATCCCTAGCGGGAGGGCTAATGAGCAGTTCTTC; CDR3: CSVDIPSGRANEQFF
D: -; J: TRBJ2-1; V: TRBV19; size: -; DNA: TGTGCCAGTAGTATAGTCCCTCGGACACCAACTCATCCCTACAATGAGCAGTTCTTC; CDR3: CASSIVPRTPTHPYNEQFF
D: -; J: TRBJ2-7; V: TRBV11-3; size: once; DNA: TGTGCCAGCAGCTTAGGGAGACTCGGCGAGCAGTACTTC; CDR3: CASSLGRLGEQYF
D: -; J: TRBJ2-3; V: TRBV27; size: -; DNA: TGTGCCAGCACCAAGGGAGCACCGCTGGATACGCAGTATTTT; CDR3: CASTKGAPLDTQYF